The source of this T cell receptor (beta chain) is a study of Ad26.COV2.S vaccination and SARS-CoV-2 variants. Study observations and caveats: Substantial post-vaccination breadth of spike-specific CD8+ and CD4+ T cell responses was reported.

Comment on this clone: Its antigen remains unidentified.

Some clones are missing from TCRdb's copy, which holds only in-frame ones; the method was immunoSEQ multiplex PCR. Here the sample spans just over 350,000 clones, just over 90% being singletons. The sample was peripheral blood, taken after recovery from COVID-19. This receptor was obtained from a human donor who had recovered from COVID-19.

CDR3 loop: CASSSGDTGELFF. As DNA, the CDR3 is TGTGCCAGCAGTTCGGGGGACACCGGGGAGCTGTTTTTT. The chain uses TRBV6-2 or TRBV6-3 and TRBJ2-2, with D tentatively TRBD2 (6 bases). This CDR3 contains 13 residues. Germline lookup yields CDR1 MNHEY and CDR2 SVGEGT. Deletions cut 4 bases from V and 3 bases from J, with 6 bases between.